This T cell receptor beta chain comes out of a study of shared clonotypes between healthy human individuals. Produced via immunoSEQ multiplex PCR; TCRdb's table is partial and in-frame only. The sample yields 2 million to 2.5 million clones, about 93% seen once. The V gene end was trimmed by 1 base and the J gene end by 9 bases; junction bases not matched to a gene: 6. The CDR3 sequence is 14 residues long. Looked up from germline, CDR1 is SEHNR and CDR2 is FQNEAQ (reference sequence). As defined, naive CD8 cells were CD45RO-negative and positively selected for CCR7, with terminally differentiated effector memory CD45RA+ cells excluded.

The chain joins TRBV7-9 to TRBJ1-1, with 9 bases lining up with TRBD1. The clonotype originates from a young man in good health. Some clones in this sample may be carry-over from other donors' samples. The sequenced material came from naive CD8+ T cells from PBMCs. CDR3 protein: CASSLVSGTGQAFF. As DNA, the CDR3 is TGTGCCAGCAGCTTAGTCTCTGGGACAGGGCAAGCTTTCTTT.